Listed here are 25 T cell receptor beta chains from one sample, sequenced in a study of control samples from healthy donors and cancer patients. Assay: immunoSEQ multiplex PCR; the TCRdb copy retains only in-frame clones and omits some. The table has about 71,000 clones, approximately 89% seen once. The sequenced sample consisted of PBMCs. These receptors all stem from a man between 60 and 70 years old with lung cancer.

CDR3 DNA sequence: TGTGCCAGCAGCTTAGGGGATACTCAGCCCCAGCATTTT. Residues: CASSLGDTQPQHF. The gene calls are TRBV7-9 and TRBJ1-5; no firm D call. Germline CDR1 is SEHNR and CDR2 is FQNEAQ (reference sequence). This CDR3 is built from 13 residues. Trimming removed 1 base from V and 6 bases from J, with 7 bases in between.

This clone was seen a handful of times. The chain employs TRBV7-2 and TRBJ2-4, with 11 bases fitting TRBD2. Germline V gene data show CDR1 as SGHTA and CDR2 as FQGNSA. This CDR3 has 17 amino acids. V lost 3 bases to trimming and J lost 6 bases; unmatched junction nucleotides: 10. CDR3 region: CASSFKFAGTSGNIQYF. DNA of the CDR3: TGTGCCAGCAGCTTCAAATTCGCCGGGACTAGCGGAAACATTCAGTACTTC.

This clone was observed a few times. This chain uses TRBV5-6 with TRBJ1-3, with a possible D match to TRBD1 (5 bases). The CDR3 is 13 amino acids. V was trimmed by 2 bases and J by 7 bases, leaving 10 bases between them. The germline V gene has CDR1 SGHDT and CDR2 YYEEEE. The CDR3 spells CASSFEWGNTIYF. The CDR3 DNA is TGTGCCAGCAGCTTCGAGTGGGGGAACACCATATATTTT.

The CDR3 sequence: CASSFSGAGTEAFF. CDR3 DNA: TGTGCCAGCAGTTTCTCGGGAGCTGGGACTGAAGCTTTCTTT. The chain combines TRBV6-6 with TRBJ1-1; D unclear. V was cut by 4 bases and J by 5 bases, with 14 bases left in between. Germline V lookup: CDR1 MNHNY, CDR2 SVGAGI (reference sequence). The CDR3 length is 14 residues.

The chain couples TRBV27 to TRBJ2-1; D is uncertain. The germline CDR1 and CDR2 sequences are MNHEY and SMNVEV (reference sequence). This CDR3 contains 13 residues. Between the trimmed V and J ends, which lost 3 bases and 4 bases, there was a span of 7 bases. This CDR3 reads CASSLALYNEQFF. CDR3 nucleotides: TGTGCCAGCAGTTTGGCACTTTACAATGAGCAGTTCTTC.

In its sample, this clone was seen once. V gene TRBV5-6 combines with J gene TRBJ1-4; 7 positions agree with TRBD1. Germline-derived CDR1 and CDR2 are SGHDT and YYEEEE. The CDR3 runs to 14 residues. V shed 3 bases, J shed 8 bases, and the junction held 7 bases outside the gene matches. The CDR3 nucleotides are TGTGCCAGCAGCTCCGACAGGGAGGGGGAAAAACTGTTTTTT. Translating gives CASSSDREGEKLFF.

This sequence joins TRBV4-1 and TRBJ1-2, with 8 bases that match TRBD1. V shed 1 base, J shed 6 bases, and the junction held 4 bases outside the gene matches. The CDR3 contains 14 residues. Per the germline V gene, CDR1 is MGHRA and CDR2 is YSYEKL. The CDR3: CASSQAAGGDGYTF. CDR3 nucleotides: TGCGCCAGCAGCCAAGCCGCAGGGGGCGATGGCTACACCTTC.

The CDR3 loop is CASSLLGGGTEAFF. DNA for the CDR3: TGTGCCAGCAGCTTACTCGGAGGGGGCACTGAAGCTTTCTTT. V is TRBV7-3 and J is TRBJ1-1; maybe TRBD1 (6 bases). This CDR3 spans 14 amino acids. V shed 2 bases and J shed 4 bases, with 11 bases lying between them. Germline-derived CDR1 and CDR2 are SGHTA and FQGTGA.

The chain links TRBV19 to TRBJ1-5; D gene ambiguous. V was shortened by 11 bases and J by 5 bases, with 19 bases between the two germline ends. The CDR3 runs 14 residues. Germline CDR1 reads LNHDA; CDR2 reads SQIVND (reference sequence). The chain's CDR3 is CASDMLGVDQPQHF. Here the CDR3 DNA reads TGTGCCTCAGATATGCTCGGGGTCGATCAGCCCCAGCATTTT.

The V and J genes are TRBV30 and TRBJ1-6; possibly TRBD1 for D (6 bases). CDR1 and CDR2 from the germline V gene are GTSNPN and SVGIG (reference sequence). The CDR3 runs 17 residues. The germline V and J ends were trimmed by 0 bases and 0 bases, with 12 bases remaining between them. The CDR3, as DNA: TGTGCCTGGAGTGTAAGGGGAGGGGGCTCCTATAATTCACCCCTCCACTTT. Its translation: CAWSVRGGGSYNSPLHF.

The chain carries TRBV6-5 and TRBJ1-1, with D perhaps matching TRBD1 (6 bases). The germline gives CDR1 MNHEY, CDR2 SVGAGI. The V and J ends lost 5 bases and 0 bases respectively, with 10 bases between them. There are 14 residues in the CDR3. CDR3 amino acids: CASSPQGLNTEAFF. CDR3 nucleotides: TGTGCCAGCAGTCCCCAGGGGCTGAACACTGAAGCTTTCTTT.

This chain uses TRBV6-6 with TRBJ2-1; 9 nucleotides agree with TRBD1. Trimming took 5 bases from V and 4 from J; bases not matched to a gene: 6. The germline V gene encodes CDR1 MNHNY and CDR2 SVGAGI (reference sequence). The CDR3 extends over 15 amino acids. The CDR3 here is CASSHGQGPYNEQFF. In DNA, the CDR3 is TGTGCCAGCAGTCACGGACAGGGGCCTTACAATGAGCAGTTCTTC.

This chain uses TRBV6-5 with TRBJ1-2; D is uncertain. The V end was cut by 5 bases, the J end by 0 bases, with 7 bases between. The CDR3 length is 13 residues. Germline CDR1 MNHEY, CDR2 SVGAGI. Here the CDR3 DNA reads TGTGCCAGCAGTACCCAGTCTAACTATGGCTACACCTTC. This encodes CASSTQSNYGYTF.

This sequence joins TRBV27 and TRBJ1-1, with D hard to call. Germline lookup yields CDR1 MNHEY and CDR2 SMNVEV (reference sequence). The CDR3 is 14 residues long. Trimming took 10 bases from V and 5 from J, leaving 20 bases between them. In DNA, the CDR3 is TGTGCCACCAGATCGGTGGGGTACGGAACTGAAGCTTTCTTT. This sequence encodes CATRSVGYGTEAFF.

The V call is TRBV19, the J call TRBJ1-2; the match to TRBD1 covers 12 bases. V dropped 6 bases and J dropped 4; count of bases not matched to a gene: 15. Per the germline V gene, CDR1 is LNHDA and CDR2 is SQIVND (reference sequence). The length of the CDR3 is 18 residues. The CDR3 DNA reads TGTGCCAGTAGCTACCCCGGGACAGGGGGCTCATTGGGCTATGGCTACACCTTC. It codes for CASSYPGTGGSLGYGYTF.

The V call is TRBV7-9, the J call TRBJ2-3; 7 nucleotides align to TRBD1. CDR1 SEHNR and CDR2 FQNEAQ come from the germline V gene (reference sequence). This CDR3 is built from 17 residues. V dropped 0 bases and J dropped 2; count of bases not matched to a gene: 8. In DNA form, the CDR3 reads TGTGCCAGCAGCTTAGCGCGAGAACAGGGGTACACAGATACGCAGTATTTT. It is translated as CASSLAREQGYTDTQYF.

The rearrangement links TRBV5-1 to TRBJ2-6; D not resolved. Germline loops: CDR1 SGHRS, CDR2 YFSETQ. The V and J ends lost 0 bases and 0 bases respectively, with 10 bases between them. This CDR3 comprises 17 residues. This CDR3 reads CASSLEGRSSGANVLTF. CDR3 sequence (DNA): TGCGCCAGCAGCTTGGAAGGCAGATCCTCTGGGGCCAACGTCCTGACTTTC.

The CDR3, as DNA: TGTGCCAGCAGCGCCTCAGGGGGCGACTCTGGAAACACCATATATTTT. It codes for CASSASGGDSGNTIYF. V gene TRBV9 combines with J gene TRBJ1-3; the match to TRBD1 covers 8 bases. Germline assignment: CDR1 SGDLS and CDR2 YYNGEE. V gave up 3 bases and J gave up 0 bases; unmatched junction bases: 5. There are 16 residues in the CDR3. The complete variable domain, with remaining parts taken from reference TRBV9 and TRBJ1-3, reads DSGVTQTPKHLITATGQRVTLRCSPRSGDLSVYWYQQSLDQGLQFLIQYYNGEERAKGNILERFSAQQFPDLHSELNLSSLELGDSALYFCASSASGGDSGNTIYFGEGSWLTVV.

This clone was detected once. The V gene is TRBV7-9, the J gene TRBJ2-2, with 7 bases matching TRBD1. The CDR3 runs to 16 residues. J lost 4 bases, V lost 1 base, and 6 bases had no gene match. The germline CDR1 and CDR2 sequences are SEHNR and FQNEAQ (reference sequence). In nucleotides, the CDR3 is TGTGCCAGCAGCTTAGTCCAGGGGGACCTCACCGGGGAGCTGTTTTTT. Translated: CASSLVQGDLTGELFF.

This chain links TRBV5-1 with TRBJ2-5; a possible D gene is TRBD1 (6 bases). This CDR3 is 15 amino acids long. Looked up from germline, CDR1 is SGHRS and CDR2 is YFSETQ. V was cut by 1 base and J by 2 bases, with 12 bases left in between. The DNA of the CDR3 is TGCGCCAGCAGCTTGATGACAGGAGTTCAAGAGACCCAGTACTTC. Its protein product is CASSLMTGVQETQYF.

The CDR3 reads CAWSVQGGAFF. The CDR3 DNA is TGTGCCTGGAGTGTTCAGGGAGGAGCTTTCTTT. V gene TRBV30 combines with J gene TRBJ1-1; D possibly corresponds to TRBD1 (5 bases). CDR1 is GTSNPN and CDR2 is SVGIG in the germline V gene (reference sequence). The CDR3 has 11 residues. V was pared by 0 bases and J by 10 bases, with 9 bases between.

V gene TRBV6-5 combines with J gene TRBJ2-5; D not certain. The CDR3 consists of 12 residues. Germline CDR1 MNHEY, CDR2 SVGAGI. Deletions cut 7 bases from V and 1 base from J, with 7 bases between. The CDR3 protein is CASTGSQETQYF. The CDR3 DNA reads as TGTGCCAGCACTGGCAGCCAAGAGACCCAGTACTTC.

The V call is TRBV4-1, the J call TRBJ2-3; 9 bases fit TRBD2. V was clipped by 4 bases and J by 3 bases; unmatched bases: 5. CDR3 length equals 15 residues. Per germline, CDR1 MGHRA and CDR2 YSYEKL. The DNA for the CDR3 is TGCGCCAGCAGCCCCGGACTAGCGAGTACAGATACGCAGTATTTT. Protein product: CASSPGLASTDTQYF.

The rearrangement joins TRBV19 to TRBJ2-1, with D perhaps matching TRBD2 (5 bases). Germline-derived CDR1 and CDR2 are LNHDA and SQIVND (reference sequence). V was pared by 2 bases and J by 0 bases, with 11 bases between. This CDR3 has 16 residues. This CDR3 is CASSINGVSSYNEQFF. The CDR3 bases are TGTGCCAGTAGTATAAACGGGGTAAGCTCCTACAATGAGCAGTTCTTC.

V usage is TRBV2 and J usage is TRBJ1-1; D not resolved. This CDR3 spans 14 amino acids. V was shortened by 4 bases and J by 2 bases, with 11 bases between the two germline ends. Germline values: CDR1 SNHLY, CDR2 FYNNEI. CDR3 region: CASSVVRSNTEAFF. The CDR3 DNA sequence: TGTGCCAGCAGTGTAGTCAGAAGCAACACTGAAGCTTTCTTT.